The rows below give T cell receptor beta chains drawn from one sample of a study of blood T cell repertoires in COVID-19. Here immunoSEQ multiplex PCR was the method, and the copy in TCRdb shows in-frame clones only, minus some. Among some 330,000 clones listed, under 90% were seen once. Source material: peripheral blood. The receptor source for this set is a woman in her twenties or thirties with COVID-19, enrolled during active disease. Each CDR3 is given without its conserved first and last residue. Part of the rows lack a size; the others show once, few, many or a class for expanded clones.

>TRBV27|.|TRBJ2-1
ASSLGQRGNEQF
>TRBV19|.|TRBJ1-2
ASSIRGGGYT
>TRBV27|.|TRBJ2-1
ASRGRGGGSYNEQF
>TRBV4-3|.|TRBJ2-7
ASSQDQGKFYEQY
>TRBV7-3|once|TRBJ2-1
ASAQGNEQF
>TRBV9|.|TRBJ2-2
ASSVGIAGELF
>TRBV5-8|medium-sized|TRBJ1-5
ASSLARQGSNQPQH
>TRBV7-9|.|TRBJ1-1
ASSFRLDTTMNTEAF
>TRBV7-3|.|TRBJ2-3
ASSFLGGQGATDTQY
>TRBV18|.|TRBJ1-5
ASSPTVDQPQH
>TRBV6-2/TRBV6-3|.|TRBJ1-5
ASSYSRTHNQPQH
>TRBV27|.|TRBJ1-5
ARKKTWTDYNQPQH
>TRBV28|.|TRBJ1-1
ASSYTTGGDVGAF
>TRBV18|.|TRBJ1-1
ASSPSGGRITEAF
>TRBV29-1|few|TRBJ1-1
SVVRTYRATEAF
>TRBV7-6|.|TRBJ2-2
ASREGGTGELF
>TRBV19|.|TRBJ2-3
ASSIGLAGSTDTQY
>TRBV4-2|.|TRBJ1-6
ASSQRQGSYNSPLH
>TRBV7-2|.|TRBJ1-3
ASSWPGNTIY
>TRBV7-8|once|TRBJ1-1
ASSLVRWGDVNTEAF
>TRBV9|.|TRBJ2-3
ASSLRSGGPGTDTQY
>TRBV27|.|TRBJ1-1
ASSFRGNTEAF
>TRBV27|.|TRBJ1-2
ASSSDVRQNYGYT
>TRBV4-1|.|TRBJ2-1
ASSQMRAEQF
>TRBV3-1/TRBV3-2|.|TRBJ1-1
ASSRATNTEAF
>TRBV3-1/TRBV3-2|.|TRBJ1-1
ASSFGPNTEAF
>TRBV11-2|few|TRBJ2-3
ASSLGGSGGYTDTQY
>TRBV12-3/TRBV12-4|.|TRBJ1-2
ASGHSNYGYT
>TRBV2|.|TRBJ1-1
ASSERQGTVHTEAF
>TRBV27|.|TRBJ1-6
ASMDREYSPLH
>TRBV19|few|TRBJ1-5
ASSIGLATGQPQH
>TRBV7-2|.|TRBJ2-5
ASSIAGTGETQY
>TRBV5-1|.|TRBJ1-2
ASSFGQGGYGYT
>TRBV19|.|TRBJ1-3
ASSALGAGDGNTIY
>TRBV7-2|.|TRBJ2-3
ASSLRGGLDTQY
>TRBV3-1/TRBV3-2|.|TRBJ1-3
ASSQAWEGNTIY
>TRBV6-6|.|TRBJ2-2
ASSLGGSSVSTGELF
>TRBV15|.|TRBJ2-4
ATSREGGVRY
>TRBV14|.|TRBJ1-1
ASSQVGVGPAF
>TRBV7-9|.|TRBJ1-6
ASSLFVNLRGRGSPLH
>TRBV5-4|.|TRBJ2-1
ASRPGGRSSYNEQF
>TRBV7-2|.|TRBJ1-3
ASSLTGDGNTIY